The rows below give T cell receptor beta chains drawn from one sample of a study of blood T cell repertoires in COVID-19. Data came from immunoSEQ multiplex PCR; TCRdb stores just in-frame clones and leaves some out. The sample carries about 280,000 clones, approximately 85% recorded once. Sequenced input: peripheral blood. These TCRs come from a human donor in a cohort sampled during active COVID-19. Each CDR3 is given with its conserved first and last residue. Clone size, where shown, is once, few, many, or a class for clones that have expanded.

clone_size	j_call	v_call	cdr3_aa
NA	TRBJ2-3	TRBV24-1	CATSDRRSTDTQYF
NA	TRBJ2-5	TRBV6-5	CASTPVPGETQYF
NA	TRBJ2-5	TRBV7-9	CASSPRPGEGHQETQYF
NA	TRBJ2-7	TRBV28	CASATQGAGSYEQYF
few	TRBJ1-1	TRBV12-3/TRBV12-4	CASSSGQLTAFF
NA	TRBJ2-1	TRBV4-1	CASSQRGGMPYNEQFF
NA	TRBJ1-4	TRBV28	CASRLSGTGYEKLFF
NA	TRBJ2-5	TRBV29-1	CSVEGLAGETQYF
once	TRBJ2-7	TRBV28	CASSAGTGVYEQYF
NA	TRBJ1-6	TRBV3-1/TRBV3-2	CASSSTGFNSPLHF
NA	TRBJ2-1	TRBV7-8	CASSLIQSGRINNEQFF
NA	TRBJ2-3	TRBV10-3	CAISERANTDTQYF
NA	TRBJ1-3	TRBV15	CATTHWRAGNTIYF
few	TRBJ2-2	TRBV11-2	CASERTSSNTGELFF
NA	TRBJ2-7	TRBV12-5	CASGLGATHEQYF
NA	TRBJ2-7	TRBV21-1	CASRPETSGSHEQYF
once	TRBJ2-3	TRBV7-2	CASSFYVDTQYF
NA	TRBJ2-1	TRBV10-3	CAASRTGADNEQFF
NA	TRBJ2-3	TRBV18	CASSPVLTDTQYF
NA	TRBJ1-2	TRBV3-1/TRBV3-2	CASSQRQGGGYTF
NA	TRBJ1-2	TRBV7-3	CASSRTGSGYGYTF
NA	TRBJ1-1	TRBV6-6	CASRGGRGVAFF
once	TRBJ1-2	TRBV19	CASTKGGPNYGYTF
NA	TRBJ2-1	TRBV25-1	CASSGLAGGHDNEQFF